The 20 T cell receptor beta chains below all came from one sample that was sequenced in a study of blood T cell repertoires in COVID-19 (dated by TCRdb to about 2020). The library was prepared using the immunoSEQ multiplex PCR assay. TCRdb provides this immuneACCESS table in a form limited to in-frame rearrangements. Some clones are lacking; in checked studies, under half of them reflect an unresolved V gene, and why the rest are absent is not known. Present in this sample are 300,000 to 400,000 clones, roughly 87% of which were seen just once. Approximately 10% of the sample goes to the ten largest clones. The material sequenced was peripheral blood. These receptors were obtained from a young man with COVID-19, enrolled during active disease.

The V gene is TRBV6-2 or TRBV6-3, the J gene TRBJ2-3; 7 bases match TRBD1. CDR3 length equals 16 residues. V shed 2 bases and J 4 bases; nucleotides not matched to a gene: 9. The germline CDR1 and CDR2 sequences are MNHEY and SVGEGT. CDR3 amino acids: CASSYRKGAVADTQYF. The DNA for the CDR3 is TGTGCCAGCAGTTACCGAAAGGGGGCCGTTGCAGATACGCAGTATTTT.

The chain links TRBV11-2 to TRBJ2-1; 9 bases line up with TRBD2. Germline V gives CDR1 SGHAT, CDR2 FQNNGV. CDR3 size: 17 residues. The ends lost 0 bases at V and 5 bases at J; junction bases unmatched: 8. The CDR3 region is CASSLDEWAGGNNEQFF. The CDR3 coding sequence is TGTGCCAGCAGCTTAGATGAATGGGCGGGAGGGAACAATGAGCAGTTCTTC.

The chain links TRBV18 to TRBJ1-2, with D possibly being TRBD1 (5 bases). The CDR3 runs to 13 residues. Germline CDR1 reads KGHSH; CDR2 reads LQKENI. Deletions cut 0 bases from V and 7 bases from J, with 9 bases between. In DNA, the CDR3 is TGTGCCAGCTCACCACCGCAGGGTGGTGGCTACACCTTC. Amino acid sequence: CASSPPQGGGYTF.

This clone was seen only a few times. V is TRBV27 and J is TRBJ1-6, with a tentative D call TRBD1 (6 bases). This CDR3 contains 18 residues. The germline V and J ends were trimmed by 5 bases and 0 bases, with 17 bases remaining between them. Germline V gene sequence: CDR1 MNHEY, CDR2 SMNVEV (reference sequence). In nucleotides, the CDR3 is TGTGCCAGCAGTCCGCATGACAGGTTTAGCTCCTATAATTCACCCCTCCACTTT. It translates to CASSPHDRFSSYNSPLHF.

V gene TRBV5-4 combines with J gene TRBJ2-7; 9 bases agree with TRBD1. Germline CDR1 SGHNT, CDR2 YYREEE (reference sequence). This CDR3 has 14 amino acids. The ends lost 4 bases at V and 2 bases at J; junction bases unmatched: 4. The CDR3 nucleotides are TGTGCCAGCAGCGTCCGGGACAGGGCCTACGAGCAGTACTTC. This gives the protein CASSVRDRAYEQYF. The full variable domain, its missing parts supplied by reference TRBV5-4 and TRBJ2-7, is ETGVTQSPTHLIKTRGQQVTLRCSSQSGHNTVSWYQQALGQGPQFIFQYYREEENGRGNFPPRFSGLQFPNYSSELNVNALELDDSALYLCASSVRDRAYEQYFGPGTRLTVT.

The chain uses TRBV27 and TRBJ1-6; 7 nucleotides line up with TRBD1. The CDR3 loop spans 15 amino acids. Germline assignment: CDR1 MNHEY and CDR2 SMNVEV (reference sequence). V gave up 2 bases and J gave up 4 bases; unmatched junction bases: 2. The CDR3 bases are TGTGCCAGCAGTTTAGGACAGGCTTATAATTCACCCCTCCACTTT. Protein product: CASSLGQAYNSPLHF.

Remarks on this clone: The same CDR3 can be traced to other DNA sequences in this sample. The chain joins TRBV12-3 or TRBV12-4 to TRBJ2-3; the match to TRBD2 covers 7 bases. There are 13 residues in the CDR3. After removal of 3 bases from V and 3 bases from J, the junction contained 0 bases not matched to a gene. The CDR3 DNA reads as TGTGCCAGCAGTTTCGGGGGGACAGATACGCAGTATTTT. Translating gives CASSFGGTDTQYF.

The rearrangement uses TRBV9 and TRBJ2-7; possibly TRBD1 for D (7 bases). Germline CDR1 and CDR2: SGDLS and YYNGEE. V dropped 3 bases and J dropped 2 bases, with 12 bases sitting between them. CDR3 length: 14 residues. The DNA of the CDR3 is TGTGCCAGCAGCGCTGACAGGGAGGCCTACGAGCAGTACTTC. Amino acid sequence: CASSADREAYEQYF.

The chain combines TRBV4-3 with TRBJ2-1; maybe TRBD2 (6 bases). The germline V and J ends were trimmed by 0 bases and 3 bases, with 15 bases remaining between them. Germline assignment: CDR1 LGHNA and CDR2 YSLEER. The CDR3 has 17 residues. The CDR3 protein is CASSQDFNPGGYNEQFF. In DNA, the CDR3 is TGCGCCAGCAGCCAAGATTTTAACCCCGGGGGCTACAATGAGCAGTTCTTC.

This rearrangement joins TRBV4-1 to TRBJ1-1; 7 bases are shared with TRBD1. The CDR3 has 16 amino acids. J was trimmed by 5 bases and V by 4 bases; bases with no gene match: 13. Germline V gives CDR1 MGHRA, CDR2 YSYEKL. CDR3 DNA: TGCGCCAGCAGCCTCCCTTACAGGGGAGGTGGGACTGAAGCTTTCTTT. Protein product: CASSLPYRGGGTEAFF.

This chain uses TRBV11-1 with TRBJ1-2; D gene uncertain. V was cut by 1 base and J by 8 bases, with 8 bases left in between. The length of the CDR3 is 12 residues. Germline CDR1 reads SGHAT; CDR2 reads FQDESV (reference sequence). CDR3 DNA: TGTGCCAGCAGCTTAGGGCCTGTCGGCTACACCTTC. Translated: CASSLGPVGYTF. The variable domain in full, completed from reference TRBV11-1 and TRBJ1-2, reads EAEVAQSPRYKITEKSQAVAFWCDPISGHATLYWYRQILGQGPELLVQFQDESVVDDSQLPKDRFSAERLKGVDSTLKIQPAELGDSAMYLCASSLGPVGYTFGSGTRLTVV.

The chain recombines TRBV11-2 with TRBJ1-2, with TRBD1 matching 7 bases. The germline V gene encodes CDR1 SGHAT and CDR2 FQNNGV. The CDR3 has 14 amino acids. Unmatched junction bases numbered 7, after V lost 5 bases and J lost 4 bases. CDR3 region: CASSGQAGSYGYTF. The CDR3 coding sequence is TGTGCCAGCAGCGGACAGGCGGGGTCCTATGGCTACACCTTC.

On this clone: Other DNA sequences in the same sample also yield this CDR3. The gene calls are TRBV7-2 and TRBJ2-3, with 10 positions matching TRBD1. The V and J ends lost 5 bases and 3 bases, in that order; junction bases with no gene match: 2. CDR3 size: 14 residues. CDR1 and CDR2 from the germline V gene are SGHTA and FQGNSA. The CDR3 reads CASSRDRGTDTQYF. The DNA of the CDR3 is TGTGCCAGCAGCCGGGACAGGGGAACAGATACGCAGTATTTT. Supplemented by reference TRBV7-2 and TRBJ2-3, the full variable domain reads GAGVSQSPSNKVTEKGKDVELRCDPISGHTALYWYRQSLGQGLEFLIYFQGNSAPDKSGLPSDRFSAERTGGSVSTLTIQRTQQEDSAVYLCASSRDRGTDTQYFGPGTRLTVL.

The chain carries TRBV6-6 and TRBJ2-3, with TRBD2 matching over 8 bases. The CDR3 is made up of 15 amino acids. The V segment lost 8 bases and the J segment 6 bases; nucleotides outside the gene matches: 13. Germline V lookup: CDR1 MNHNY, CDR2 SVGAGI (reference sequence). The DNA for the CDR3 is TGTGCCAGCCACCACCAGCGGGGGAGATTGGATACGCAGTATTTT. Encoded protein: CASHHQRGRLDTQYF.

The rearrangement links TRBV15 to TRBJ1-4; TRBD1 aligns across 10 bases. V lost 2 bases to trimming and J lost 6 bases; unmatched junction nucleotides: 3. Germline CDR1 LNHNV, CDR2 YYDKDF (reference sequence). The CDR3 covers 15 residues. The CDR3 region is CATSRSGTGDEKLFF. The CDR3 bases are TGTGCCACCAGCAGATCCGGGACAGGGGATGAAAAACTGTTTTTT.

This chain joins TRBV5-4 and TRBJ2-2, with D possibly TRBD1 on 5 matching bases. The V gene's germline CDR1 is SGHNT and CDR2 YYREEE (reference sequence). Trimming cost V 1 base and J 6 bases, with 10 bases left between them. This CDR3 is built from 14 residues. CDR3 sequence reads: CASSLRQGPGELFF. CDR3 nucleotide sequence: TGTGCCAGCAGCTTGAGGCAGGGCCCCGGGGAGCTGTTTTTT.

This clone was found once. V is TRBV11-3 and J is TRBJ2-1; D uncertain. There are 16 residues in the CDR3. The germline V and J ends were trimmed by 5 bases and 7 bases, with 21 bases remaining between them. Per the germline V gene, CDR1 is SGHNT and CDR2 is YENEEA. The CDR3 nucleotides are TGTGCCAGCAGCCCGGTAACGGGTTCGCTTCAAAATGAGCAGTTCTTC. Its protein is CASSPVTGSLQNEQFF.

This sequence joins TRBV5-4 and TRBJ2-7, with 13 nucleotides matching TRBD2. J was trimmed by 6 bases and V by 10 bases; bases with no gene match: 7. The CDR3 contains 13 residues. From germline, CDR1 is SGHNT and CDR2 YYREEE (reference sequence). In nucleotides, the CDR3 is TGTGCCTGCTGGACTAGCGGGAGTTCCGAGCAGTACTTC. Amino acids: CACWTSGSSEQYF. The full variable domain, completed using reference TRBV5-4 and TRBJ2-7, is ETGVTQSPTHLIKTRGQQVTLRCSSQSGHNTVSWYQQALGQGPQFIFQYYREEENGRGNFPPRFSGLQFPNYSSELNVNALELDDSALYLCACWTSGSSEQYFGPGTRLTVT.

The chain has TRBV5-4 and TRBJ2-2, with 7 bases lining up with TRBD1. This CDR3 region has 15 residues. In germline, CDR1 is SGHNT, CDR2 YYREEE (reference sequence). Trimming took 4 bases from V and 1 from J; bases not matched to a gene: 4. The CDR3, as DNA: TGTGCCAGCAGCCCAAGACAGGGGAACACCGGGGAGCTGTTTTTT. Translation: CASSPRQGNTGELFF.

The CDR3, as DNA: TGTGCCTGGAGTCCCGGCAGGCTGGGACTAGCGGGAGGAAAAAGAACAGATACGCAGTATTTT. Amino acids: CAWSPGRLGLAGGKRTDTQYF. This chain joins TRBV30 and TRBJ2-3; 15 bases align to TRBD2. The V and J ends lost 2 bases and 3 bases, in that order; junction bases with no gene match: 18. Germline CDR1 GTSNPN, CDR2 SVGIG (reference sequence). This CDR3 has 21 residues. The whole variable domain, filled in from reference TRBV30 and TRBJ2-3, reads SQTIHQWPATLVQPVGSPLSLECTVEGTSNPNLYWYRQAAGRGLQLLFYSVGIGQISSEVPQNLSASRPQDRQFILSSKKLLLSDSGFYLCAWSPGRLGLAGGKRTDTQYFGPGTRLTVL.